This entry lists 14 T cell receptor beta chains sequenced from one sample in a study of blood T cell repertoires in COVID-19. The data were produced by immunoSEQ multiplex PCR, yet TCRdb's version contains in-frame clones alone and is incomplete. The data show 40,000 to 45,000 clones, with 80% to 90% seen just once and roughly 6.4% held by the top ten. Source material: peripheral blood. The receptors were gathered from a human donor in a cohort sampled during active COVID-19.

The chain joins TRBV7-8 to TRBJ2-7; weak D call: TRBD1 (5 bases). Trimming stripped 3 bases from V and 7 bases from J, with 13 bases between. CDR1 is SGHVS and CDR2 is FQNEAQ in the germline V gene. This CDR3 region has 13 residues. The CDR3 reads CASSLDQGWEQYF. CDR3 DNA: TGTGCCAGCAGCTTGGACCAGGGTTGGGAGCAGTACTTC.

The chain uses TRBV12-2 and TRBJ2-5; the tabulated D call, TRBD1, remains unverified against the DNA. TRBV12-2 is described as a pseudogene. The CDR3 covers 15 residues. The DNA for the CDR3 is TGTGCAAGTCGCTTAGACTTGTACAGGGAGGAGACCCAGTACTTC. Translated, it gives CASRLDLYREETQYF.

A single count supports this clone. CDR3 DNA: TGTGCCAGCAGCCTAGACCCGACTAGGGCTGGCGAGCAGTACTTC. Protein: CASSLDPTRAGEQYF. This chain connects TRBV7-2 to TRBJ2-7, with D possibly matching TRBD2 (6 bases). The CDR3 runs to 15 residues. The germline V and J ends were trimmed by 5 bases and 6 bases, with 20 bases remaining between them. From germline, CDR1 is SGHTA and CDR2 FQGNSA.

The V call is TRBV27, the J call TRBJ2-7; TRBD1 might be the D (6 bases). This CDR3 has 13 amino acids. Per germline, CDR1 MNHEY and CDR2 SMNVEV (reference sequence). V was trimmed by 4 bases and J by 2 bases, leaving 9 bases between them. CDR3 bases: TGTGCCAGCAGTTACAGGGCCACCTACGAGCAGTACTTC. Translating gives CASSYRATYEQYF.

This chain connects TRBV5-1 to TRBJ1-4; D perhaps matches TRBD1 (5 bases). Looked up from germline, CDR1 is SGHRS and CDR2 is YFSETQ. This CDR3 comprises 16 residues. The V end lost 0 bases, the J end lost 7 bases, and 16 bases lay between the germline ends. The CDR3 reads CASSLVSGLVGEKLFF. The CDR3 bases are TGCGCCAGCAGCTTGGTCTCAGGGTTGGTTGGTGAAAAACTGTTTTTT. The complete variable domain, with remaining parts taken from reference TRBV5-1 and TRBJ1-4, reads KAGVTQTPRYLIKTRGQQVTLSCSPISGHRSVSWYQQTPGQGLQFLFEYFSETQRNKGNFPGRFSGRQFSNSRSEMNVSTLELGDSALYLCASSLVSGLVGEKLFFGSGTQLSVL.

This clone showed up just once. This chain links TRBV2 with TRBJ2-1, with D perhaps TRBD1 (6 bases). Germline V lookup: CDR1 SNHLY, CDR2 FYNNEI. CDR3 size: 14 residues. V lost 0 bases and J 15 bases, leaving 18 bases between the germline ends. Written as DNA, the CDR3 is TGTGCCAGCAGTGAAGCGCTTAGGGGGACCCTATCGTTCTTC. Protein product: CASSEALRGTLSFF.

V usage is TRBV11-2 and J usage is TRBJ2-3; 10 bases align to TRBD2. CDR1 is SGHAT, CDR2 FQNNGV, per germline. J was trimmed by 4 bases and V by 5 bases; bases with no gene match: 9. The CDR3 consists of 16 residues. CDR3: CASSPKLAGWSDTQYF. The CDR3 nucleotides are TGTGCCAGCAGCCCGAAACTAGCGGGGTGGTCAGATACGCAGTATTTT. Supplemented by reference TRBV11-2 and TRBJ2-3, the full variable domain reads EAGVAQSPRYKIIEKRQSVAFWCNPISGHATLYWYQQILGQGPKLLIQFQNNGVVDDSQLPKDRFSAERLKGVDSTLKIQPAKLEDSAVYLCASSPKLAGWSDTQYFGPGTRLTVL.

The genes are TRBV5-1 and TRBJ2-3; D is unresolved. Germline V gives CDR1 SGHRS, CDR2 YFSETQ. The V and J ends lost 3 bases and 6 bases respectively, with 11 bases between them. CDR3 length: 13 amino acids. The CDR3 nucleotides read TGCGCCAGCAGCTCCTCCTCGCGGGATACGCAGTATTTT. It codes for CASSSSSRDTQYF.

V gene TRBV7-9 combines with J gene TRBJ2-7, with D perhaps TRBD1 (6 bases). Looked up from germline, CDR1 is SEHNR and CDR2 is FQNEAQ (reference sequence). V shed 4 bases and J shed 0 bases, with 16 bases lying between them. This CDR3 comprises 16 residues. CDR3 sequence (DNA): TGTGCCAGCAGCTCCCCCTCGGGACATTCCTCCTACGAGCAGTACTTC. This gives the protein CASSSPSGHSSYEQYF.

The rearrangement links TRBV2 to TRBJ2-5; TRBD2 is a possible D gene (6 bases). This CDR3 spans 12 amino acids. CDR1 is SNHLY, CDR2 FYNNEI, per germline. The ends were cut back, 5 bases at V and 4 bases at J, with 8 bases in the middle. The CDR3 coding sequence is TGTGCCAGCAGTACCGGGGGAGAGACCCAGTACTTC. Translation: CASSTGGETQYF. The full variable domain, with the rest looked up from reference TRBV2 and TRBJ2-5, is EPEVTQTPSHQVTQMGQEVILRCVPISNHLYFYWYRQILGQKVEFLVSFYNNEISEKSEIFDDQFSVERPDGSNFTLKIRSTKLEDSAMYFCASSTGGETQYFGPGTRLLVL.

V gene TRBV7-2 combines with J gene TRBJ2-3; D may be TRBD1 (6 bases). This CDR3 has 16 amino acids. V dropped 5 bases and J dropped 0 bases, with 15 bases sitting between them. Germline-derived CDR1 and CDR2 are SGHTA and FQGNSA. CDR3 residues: CASSPLVGASTDTQYF. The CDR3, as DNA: TGTGCCAGCAGCCCCTTGGTGGGGGCTAGCACAGATACGCAGTATTTT.

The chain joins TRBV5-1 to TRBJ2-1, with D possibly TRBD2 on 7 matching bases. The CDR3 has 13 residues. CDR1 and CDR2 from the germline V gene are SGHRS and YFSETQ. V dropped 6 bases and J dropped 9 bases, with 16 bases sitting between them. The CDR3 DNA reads TGCGCCAGCACCGACCCGGGGGGCGCTGAGCAGTTCTTC. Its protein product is CASTDPGGAEQFF.

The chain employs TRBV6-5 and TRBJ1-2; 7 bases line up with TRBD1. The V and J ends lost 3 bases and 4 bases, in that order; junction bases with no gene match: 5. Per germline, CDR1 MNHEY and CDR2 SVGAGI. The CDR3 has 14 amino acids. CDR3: CASSYTGTVYGYTF. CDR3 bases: TGTGCCAGCAGTTATACAGGGACAGTCTATGGCTACACCTTC.

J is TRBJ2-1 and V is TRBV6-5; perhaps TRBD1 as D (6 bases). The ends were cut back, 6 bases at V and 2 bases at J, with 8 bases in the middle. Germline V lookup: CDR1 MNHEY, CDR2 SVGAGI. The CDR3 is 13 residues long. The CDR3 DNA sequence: TGTGCCAGCAGCGAGGGGGCCTACAATGAGCAGTTCTTC. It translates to CASSEGAYNEQFF.